This TCR beta chain was documented in a study of T-cell reconstitution after alpha-beta-depleted transplantation in children listed by TCRdb under 2016. Background for the entire study: The study quantitatively tracked T-cell immune reconstitution after TCRalphabeta/CD19-depleted allogeneic hematopoietic cell transplantation in children using TCR repertoire profiling.

Findings and caveats that apply to the study as a whole: In some patients, the high TCRbeta diversity seen at day 60 was put down to recipient T cells and intrathymic progenitors that had survived conditioning. The apparently early alphabetaT-cell count recovery about two months after transplant was reportedly dependent on only several hundred rapidly expanded clones derived from non-depleted graft cells. The frequencies of hyperexpanded clones fell over the following months, and after one year, T-cell counts and TCRbeta diversity were mostly attributed to newly produced T cells.

This clonotype was seen a few times. Its antigen is unknown. No quality values exist for individual bases; no much larger clone is one base distant. Receptor libraries were prepared by PCR. Sequencing used an Illumina HiSeq 2500. TCR libraries were prepared with molecular barcoding, using unique molecular identifiers to normalize TCRbeta repertoire quantification. In TCRdb, the public reads were trimmed at Q25 with fastp and aligned with MiXCR, with productive beta chains retained. Identical CDR3 proteins give one entry, which carries the most common genes and DNA. This sample comprises just under 150,000 distinct CDR3 sequences, around 8.8% of them detected only once. Less than 20% of the sample goes to the ten largest clones. Germline trimming amounts to 0 bases on V and 5 bases on J, with 12 as the count of junction bases outside the gene matches. Taken from cysteine to phenylalanine, the CDR3 has 17 residues. Only the CDR3 part of the read is kept: 51 bases, read in frame from the first base. The germline V gene provides CDR1 SGHRS and CDR2 YFSETQ.

The intended sense of this specimen's treatment or condition label: allogeneic hematopoietic cell transplantation with graft depleted of TCRalphabeta T cells and CD19 B cells. TCRalphabeta/CD19-depleted allogeneic hematopoietic cell grafts were given to the transplant recipients, all of whom were children. The V and J segments used are TRBV5-1 and TRBJ2-5; 8 of the junction bases match TRBD1. This clonotype originated in a female patient between 2 and 10 years old who had a stem cell transplant for congenital amegakaryocytic thrombocytopenia, so the T cells may come from the graft donor. The material sequenced was PBMCs, mostly from graft donor cells, taken 180 days after TCRalphabeta/CD19-depleted stem cell transplant. The CDR3: CASSLGTGHYIPETQYF. Here is the DNA: TGCGCCAGCAGCTTGGGGACAGGGCATTATATCCCGGAGACCCAGTACTTC. The full variable domain, completed from the reference TRBV5-1 and TRBJ2-5 proteins outside the CDR3, reads KAGVTQTPRYLIKTRGQQVTLSCSPISGHRSVSWYQQTPGQGLQFLFEYFSETQRNKGNFPGRFSGRQFSNSRSEMNVSTLELGDSALYLCASSLGTGHYIPETQYFGPGTRLLVL.